Detailed here is one T cell receptor delta chain. The data belong to a study of gamma-delta T cells after stem cell transplantation. TCRdb reapplied CATT to the RT-PCR reads. Of under 2,500 delta-chain clones detected, around 2.6% appear once; the ten largest clones hold 17%. CDR3 length: 18 residues. With 0 bases clipped from V and 2 bases from J, the junction kept 9 bases outside the gene matches. Germline V lookup: CDR1 GEAIGNYY, CDR2 EKD. The clonotype originates from a human donor. It is not recorded whose cells these are; they may come from a transplant donor. The chain uses TRDV2 and TRDJ1; 12 bases match TRDD3. The sequencing sample was made of gamma-delta T cells. The CDR3 is CACDTMLTGGYRTDKLIF. In DNA, the CDR3 is TGTGCCTGTGACACCATGCTGACTGGGGGATACAGGACCGATAAACTCATCTTT.